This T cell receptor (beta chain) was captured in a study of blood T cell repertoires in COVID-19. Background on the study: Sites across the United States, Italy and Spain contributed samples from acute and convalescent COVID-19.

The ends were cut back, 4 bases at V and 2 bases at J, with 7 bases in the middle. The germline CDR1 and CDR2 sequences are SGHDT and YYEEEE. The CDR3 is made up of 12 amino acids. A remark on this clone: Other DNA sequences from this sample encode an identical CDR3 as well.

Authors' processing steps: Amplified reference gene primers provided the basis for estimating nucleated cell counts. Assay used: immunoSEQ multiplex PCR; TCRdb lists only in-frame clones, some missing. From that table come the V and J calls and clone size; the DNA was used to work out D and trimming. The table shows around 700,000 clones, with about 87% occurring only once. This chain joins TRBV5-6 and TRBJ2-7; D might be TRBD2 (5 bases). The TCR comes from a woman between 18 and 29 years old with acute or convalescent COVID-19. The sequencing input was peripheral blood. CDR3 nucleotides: TGTGCCAGCAGCCTAGCCACCTACGAGCAGTACTTC. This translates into CASSLATYEQYF.